The sample holds a few counts of the clone carrying this T cell receptor (beta chain). Its specificity is not known. Cells stained for CD3, CD4, CD8, CD45RA and CD27 were sorted into four subsets. This CDR3 is 13 amino acids long. Germline V gene data show CDR1 as SQVTM and CDR2 as ANQGSEA. Trimming removed 0 bases at V and 0 bases at J, with 6 bases between. The sample originates from a study of naive and memory T cell subsets. An equimolar mix of two oligonucleotides served as the beta constant-region primer for TRBC1 and TRBC2. Nested alpha and beta constant-region primers with the SP2 primer drove four PCR rounds on ligated cDNA. TCRdb reprocessed the UMI-ligation and nested PCR reads via MiXCR and lists one record per CDR3 protein. The sample shows 99,000 or so distinct CDR3 sequences, roughly 14% of them seen only once. Study-level findings and limits: Especially in CD8 cells, naive repertoires contained a few larger clonotypes, possibly CD45RA-re-expressing memory cells. Clonotypes are single alpha or beta chains, not paired receptors.

The sequence was obtained from a human donor in good health. Specimen: naive CD8+ T cells from blood. This chain connects TRBV29-1 to TRBJ2-7, with D uncertain. CDR3 region: CSVEEGNSYEQYF. CDR3 nucleotides: TGCAGCGTTGAAGAAGGAAACTCCTACGAGCAGTACTTC.